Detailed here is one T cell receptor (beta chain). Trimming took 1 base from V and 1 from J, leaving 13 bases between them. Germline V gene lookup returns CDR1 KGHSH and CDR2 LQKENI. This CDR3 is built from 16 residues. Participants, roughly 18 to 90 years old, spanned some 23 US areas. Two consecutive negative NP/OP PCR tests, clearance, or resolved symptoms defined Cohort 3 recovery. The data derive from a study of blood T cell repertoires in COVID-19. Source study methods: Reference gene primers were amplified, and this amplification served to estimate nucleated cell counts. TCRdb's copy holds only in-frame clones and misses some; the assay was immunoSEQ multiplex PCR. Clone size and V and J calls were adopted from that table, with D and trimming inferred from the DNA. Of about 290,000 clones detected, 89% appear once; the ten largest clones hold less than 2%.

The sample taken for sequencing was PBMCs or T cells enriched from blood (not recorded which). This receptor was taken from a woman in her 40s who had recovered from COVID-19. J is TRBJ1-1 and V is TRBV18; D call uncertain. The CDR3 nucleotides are TGTGCCAGCTCACCACAAGTCAGCGGAACGAACACTGAAGCTTTCTTT. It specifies CASSPQVSGTNTEAFF.